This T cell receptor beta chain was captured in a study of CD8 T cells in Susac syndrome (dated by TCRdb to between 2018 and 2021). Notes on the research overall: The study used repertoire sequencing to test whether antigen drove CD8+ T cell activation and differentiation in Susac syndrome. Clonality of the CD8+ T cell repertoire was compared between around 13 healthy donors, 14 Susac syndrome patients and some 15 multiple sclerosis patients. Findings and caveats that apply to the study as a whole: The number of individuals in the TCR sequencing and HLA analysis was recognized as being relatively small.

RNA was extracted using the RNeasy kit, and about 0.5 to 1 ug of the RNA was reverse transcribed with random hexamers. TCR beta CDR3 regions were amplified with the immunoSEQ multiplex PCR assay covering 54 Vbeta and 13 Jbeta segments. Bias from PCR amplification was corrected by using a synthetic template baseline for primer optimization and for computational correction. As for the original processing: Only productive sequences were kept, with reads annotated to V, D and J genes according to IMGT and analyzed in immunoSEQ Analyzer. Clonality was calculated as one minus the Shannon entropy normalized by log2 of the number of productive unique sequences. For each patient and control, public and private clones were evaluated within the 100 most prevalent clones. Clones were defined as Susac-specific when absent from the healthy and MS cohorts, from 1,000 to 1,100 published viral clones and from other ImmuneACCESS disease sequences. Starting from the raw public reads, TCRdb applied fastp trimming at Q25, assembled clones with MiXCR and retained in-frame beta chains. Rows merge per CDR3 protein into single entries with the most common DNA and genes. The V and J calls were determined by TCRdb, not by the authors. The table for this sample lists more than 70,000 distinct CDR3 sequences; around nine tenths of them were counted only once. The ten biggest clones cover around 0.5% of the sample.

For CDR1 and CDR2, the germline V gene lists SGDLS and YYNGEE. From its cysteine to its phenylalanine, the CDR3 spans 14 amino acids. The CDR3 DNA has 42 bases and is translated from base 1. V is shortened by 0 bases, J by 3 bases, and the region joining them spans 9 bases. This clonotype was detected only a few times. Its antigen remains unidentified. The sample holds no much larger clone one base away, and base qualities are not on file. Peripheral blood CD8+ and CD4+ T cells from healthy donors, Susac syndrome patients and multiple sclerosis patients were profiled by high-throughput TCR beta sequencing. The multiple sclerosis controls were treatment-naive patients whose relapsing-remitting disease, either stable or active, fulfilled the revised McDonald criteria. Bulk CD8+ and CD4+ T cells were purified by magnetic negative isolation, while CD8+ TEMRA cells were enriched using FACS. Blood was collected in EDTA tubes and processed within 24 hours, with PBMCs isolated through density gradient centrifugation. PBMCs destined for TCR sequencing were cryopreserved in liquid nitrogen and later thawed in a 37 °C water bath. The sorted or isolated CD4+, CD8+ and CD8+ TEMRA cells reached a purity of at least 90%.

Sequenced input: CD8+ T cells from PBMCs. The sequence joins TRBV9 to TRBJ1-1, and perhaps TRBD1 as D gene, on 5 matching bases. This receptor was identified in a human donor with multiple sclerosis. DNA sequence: TGTGCCAGCAGCGTAGCTGGGGGGGACACTGAAGCTTTCTTT. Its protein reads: CASSVAGGDTEAFF.